Listed here is a single T cell receptor beta chain. This sample was taken from a study of shared clonotypes between healthy human individuals. V dropped 3 bases and J dropped 9; count of bases not matched to a gene: 3. The germline V gene encodes CDR1 MNHEY and CDR2 SMNVEV (reference sequence). The CDR3 has 14 amino acids. The CD8 memory fraction combined CD45RO+ cells with TemRA cells (CCR7-negative CD45RA+). Produced via immunoSEQ multiplex PCR; TCRdb's table is partial and in-frame only. The table has about 690,000 clones, less than 95% seen once. V usage is TRBV27 and J usage is TRBJ1-6; 9 bases match TRBD1. The sequence was obtained from a man aged 18 to 30 in good health. Some clones in this sample may be carry-over from other donors' samples. The material sequenced was memory CD8+ T cells from PBMCs. This sample's subset: CD45RO+ cells pooled with CCR7-negative TemRA cells. The CDR3 DNA is TGTGCCAGCAGTTTCGACAGGGGGGTTTCACCCCTCCACTTT. Protein sequence: CASSFDRGVSPLHF.